The entry that follows covers one TCR beta chain sequence. The clone's antigen remains unknown. Base qualities were left out, and no much larger clone turns up one base away. This sample stems from a study of blood T cell repertoires in COVID-19 (dated by TCRdb to 2019 to 2021). Regarding the study in general: The collaborator samples originated in the United States, Italy and Spain and spanned the acute and convalescent phases of COVID-19. The material from the prospective study consisted of cDNA or gDNA derived from T cells, B-cell-depleted T cells, or PBMCs. Subjects who had been exposed to COVID-19, were actively infected with it, or had recovered from it provided the deeply sampled blood TCRbeta repertoires that made up the dataset. The repertoires were released in a freely available public database intended as a resource for research on the immune response to SARS-CoV-2. The samples were drawn from the first 160 participants of the ongoing ImmuneRACE study and from under 1,500 subjects provided by 6 global collaborators. A de-identified subject ID, COVID-19 status, age in years and sex were almost always included in the sample metadata. Where available, HLA class I and class II types were taken from metadata supplied by the sample provider and were not determined by assay-based typing. What the study reported, not specific to this receptor: Clinical and demographic metadata were provided uncurated, with the amount varying by source and participant.

CDR1 and CDR2, per the germline V gene, are MGHDK and SYGVNS. The CDR3, cysteine through phenylalanine, is 16 amino acids long. Only CDR3 DNA remains: 48 bases, in frame from the first base. Trimming leaves V shorter by 4 bases and J shorter by 4 bases, with the junction holding 11 bases beyond the gene matches. Collaborating institutions collected whole blood in K2EDTA tubes following their own protocols. For TCRbeta analysis, collaborator samples were shipped as frozen whole blood, as isolated PBMCs, or as DNA extracted from either sample type. The immunoSEQ Assay, a bias-controlled multiplex PCR, was used to amplify TCRbeta CDR3 regions from genomic DNA. As for the original processing: Nucleated cell counts per sample were estimated from amplification of reference gene primers within the assay. Sequence reads were collapsed and filtered to measure the absolute abundance of every unique TCRbeta CDR3 rearrangement. For each sample, productive Simpson clonality was calculated by taking the square root of Simpson's diversity index across productive rearrangements. Imported from immuneACCESS, the table was reduced by TCRdb to in-frame sequences with V and J called. These copies leave out some clones; in studies compared against another copy, an unresolved V gene accounts for under half, and the cause of the remainder is not known. V and J calls and clone size follow that table, whereas D and trimming were derived from the DNA. The sample records fewer than 250,000 clones, roughly 90% of which are singletons. The top ten clones comprise 4% to 5.5% of the sample.

The sequence joins TRBV25-1 to TRBJ2-3; 7 bases in the middle match TRBD2. This receptor was identified in a woman aged 40 to 50 with acute or convalescent COVID-19. Sequenced sample: peripheral blood. CDR3 sequence: CASSGPPGRGADTQYF. At the DNA level, the sequence is TGTGCCAGCAGTGGACCCCCGGGACGGGGGGCAGATACGCAGTATTTT.